Listed below are T cell receptor beta chains from one sample, sequenced in a study of metastatic and nonmetastatic thyroid tumors. Using MiXCR, TCRdb reanalyzed the PCR reads. The sample includes roughly 61,000 clones, about 4% of them seen just once. The sample comprised blood. The receptors were sampled from a female donor with papillary thyroid cancer or a benign thyroid nodule (not recorded which). Some clones in this sample may be carry-over from other donors' samples. The conserved cysteine and the conserved F or W are not part of the CDR3 here. Each record gives: J gene, V gene, CDR3 protein.

>TRBJ2-7|TRBV10-3
ATWAGTLVAYEQY
>TRBJ2-7|TRBV28
ASSPGGASLGEQY
>TRBJ1-5|TRBV28
ASRTDEGRSQPQH
>TRBJ2-3|TRBV18
ASSPGQAEDTQY
>TRBJ1-1|TRBV6-4
ASSEGGEGTEAF
>TRBJ2-5|TRBV12-3/TRBV12-4
ASSFMGEETQY
>TRBJ1-1|TRBV6-1
ASRTPNTEAF
>TRBJ2-1|TRBV3-1
ASSSPPRGYNEQF
>TRBJ2-7|TRBV20-1
SARPQGLGSRVSYEQY
>TRBJ2-1|TRBV6-2/TRBV6-3
ASSYSTSGGGNEQF
>TRBJ1-2|TRBV20-1
SVQGPSNYGYT
>TRBJ2-7|TRBV7-3
ASSLMVGAGTYEQY
>TRBJ2-1|TRBV28
ASSLRGRSSYNEQF
>TRBJ2-1|TRBV5-1
ASRTLSGGNTEQF
>TRBJ1-5|TRBV20-1
SAVQGLEPQH
>TRBJ2-3|TRBV27
ASRHTGTDTQY
>TRBJ2-7|TRBV28
ASSPTIGMDEQY
>TRBJ1-2|TRBV6-1
ASSESGYYGYT
>TRBJ2-7|TRBV5-6
ASSLYTGTLYEQY
>TRBJ1-5|TRBV20-1
SGLGQGPGNQPQH
>TRBJ2-5|TRBV2
ASSEWETQY
>TRBJ2-1|TRBV18
ASSPAKKETSGSDEQF
>TRBJ2-7|TRBV28
DSSHGQGGTYEQY
>TRBJ1-1|TRBV20-1
SARDFGGSAFTEAF
>TRBJ2-1|TRBV20-1
SASDGTSGRQQF
>TRBJ2-3|TRBV20-1
SAPGLPGATDTQY
>TRBJ1-4|TRBV18
ASSLGVEVKLF
>TRBJ2-1|TRBV7-2
ASTIDRTSGRHEQF
>TRBJ2-3|TRBV11-2
ASSLDLTDTQY
>TRBJ1-5|TRBV20-1
SASEDFGGGNQPQH
>TRBJ2-1|TRBV2
ASSLAYNEQF
>TRBJ1-3|TRBV5-8
ASSLTGTPGNTIY
>TRBJ2-2|TRBV6-1
ASSPQGGGTGELF
>TRBJ2-7|TRBV13
ASSLAGAGAYEQY